This TCR beta chain comes out of a study of T cell responses to AZD1222 COVID-19 vaccine. V trimming: 6 bases; J trimming: 0 bases; junction bases outside the gene matches: 4. The CDR3 is 14 amino acids. Germline-derived CDR1 and CDR2 are MNHEY and SVGAGI. This clone was seen a single time. The antigen remains unidentified. Assay: immunoSEQ multiplex PCR; the TCRdb copy retains only in-frame clones and omits some. The repertoire holds 65,000 to 70,000 clones, with approximately 80% as singletons. The study's findings and limits: Among those given AZD1222, only five or six were seropositive at baseline. Nearly half of spike-specific TCRs reportedly target unmutated variant regions. Donors skewed white British and female; clonal diversity was possibly underestimated.

The chain links TRBV6-5 to TRBJ2-7; TRBD2 aligns across 8 bases. Source: peripheral blood, taken on day 0 of AZD1222 vaccination. This clonotype originated in an adult in good health. The CDR3 nucleotides read TGTGCCAGCAGGGTAGGGACTAGCTCCTACGAGCAGTACTTC. It is translated as CASRVGTSSYEQYF.